This record covers a single T cell receptor beta chain. Antigen: not known. This specimen belongs to a study of chemoradiotherapy in HPV16-positive cancers. Study at large: Candidate HPV-specific clones and shared TCR motifs came from a couple of HPV16-positive patients.

Sequencing was performed with immunoSEQ multiplex PCR; in TCRdb, only in-frame clones are kept and a portion is missing. Among about 240 clones listed, approximately 94% were seen once. Study-level points and caveats: Candidate HPV-specific clones and E7-related TCR motifs grew in tumor during treatment. Only a couple of HPV16-positive patients supplied the functional HPV-specificity definition.

Germline values: CDR1 LNHNV, CDR2 YYDKDF (reference sequence). The CDR3 runs to 14 residues. Trimming took 0 bases from V and 6 from J; bases not matched to a gene: 3. This TCR was recovered from a human donor with HPV-associated anogenital cancer. The chain combines TRBV15 with TRBJ1-2; 8 bases line up with TRBD1. The specimen was tumor tissue, collected from a patient who underwent chemoradiotherapy. The CDR3 DNA is TGTGCCACCAGCAGAGACGCGACAGGGGATGGCTACACCTTC. Its protein product is CATSRDATGDGYTF.